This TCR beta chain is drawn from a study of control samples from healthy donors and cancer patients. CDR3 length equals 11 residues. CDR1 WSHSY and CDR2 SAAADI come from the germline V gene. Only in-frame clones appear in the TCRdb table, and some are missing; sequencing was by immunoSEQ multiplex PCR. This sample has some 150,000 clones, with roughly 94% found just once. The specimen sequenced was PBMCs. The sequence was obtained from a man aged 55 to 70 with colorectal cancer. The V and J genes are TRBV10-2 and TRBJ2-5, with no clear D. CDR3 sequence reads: CPPEGLETQYF. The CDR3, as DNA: TGCCCGCCGGAAGGGTTAGAGACCCAGTACTTC.